These 2 T cell receptor beta chains originate from one sample sequenced in a study of OX40 agonist ivuxolimab in advanced cancers. The repertoire was sequenced with immunoSEQ multiplex PCR; TCRdb's copy has only in-frame clones and lacks some. The sample carries around 100,000 clones, 80% to 90% recorded once. The starting material was CD4+ or CD8+ T cells sorted from blood, obtained in a trial of the OX40 agonist ivuxolimab. The receptors derive from an adult with an advanced solid tumor such as melanoma, head and neck, liver or kidney cancer.

This clone came up once. The chain has TRBV7-9 and TRBJ2-1, with D hard to call. This CDR3 has 11 amino acids. CDR1 SEHNR and CDR2 FQNEAQ come from the germline V gene (reference sequence). Trimming left V 4 bases short and J 8 bases short, with 6 bases between. This CDR3 reads CASSSIYEQFF. CDR3 DNA sequence: TGTGCCAGCAGCTCAATATATGAGCAGTTCTTC.

CDR3 nucleotide sequence: TGTGCCAGCAGTTACTCGTCGGTCACTGAAGCTTTCTTT. This codes for CASSYSSVTEAFF. The rearrangement uses TRBV6-5 and TRBJ1-1; no definite D call. CDR3 size: 13 residues. Trimming left V 0 bases short and J 4 bases short, with 6 bases between. Germline V CDR1 and CDR2: MNHEY, SVGAGI.